The clone carrying this T cell receptor beta chain was detected only once. The authors' processing: Amplification with reference gene primers provided the estimates of nucleated cell counts. Sequencing was performed with immunoSEQ multiplex PCR; in TCRdb, only in-frame clones are kept and a portion is missing. That table gives V, J and clone size, and the DNA gave D and trimming. The sample lists about 280,000 clones; roughly 88% were seen once. This record belongs to a study of blood T cell repertoires in COVID-19. About the research overall: The United States, Italy and Spain were the sources of the acute and convalescent COVID-19 samples. PBMCs, B-cell-depleted T cells, or T cells were the source of the cDNA or gDNA that made up the material.

The J segment lost 4 bases and the V segment lost 1 base, leaving 4 bases of the junction unmatched. CDR3 length: 15 residues. The germline gives CDR1 MGHRA, CDR2 YSYEKL. The sample consisted of peripheral blood. This chain uses TRBV4-1 with TRBJ1-5; TRBD1 aligns across 7 bases. This TCR was sampled from a man aged 18 to 29 with active or convalescent COVID-19. CDR3 protein: CASSQGPGGNQPQHF. CDR3 in DNA: TGCGCCAGCAGCCAAGGGCCAGGGGGAAATCAGCCCCAGCATTTT.